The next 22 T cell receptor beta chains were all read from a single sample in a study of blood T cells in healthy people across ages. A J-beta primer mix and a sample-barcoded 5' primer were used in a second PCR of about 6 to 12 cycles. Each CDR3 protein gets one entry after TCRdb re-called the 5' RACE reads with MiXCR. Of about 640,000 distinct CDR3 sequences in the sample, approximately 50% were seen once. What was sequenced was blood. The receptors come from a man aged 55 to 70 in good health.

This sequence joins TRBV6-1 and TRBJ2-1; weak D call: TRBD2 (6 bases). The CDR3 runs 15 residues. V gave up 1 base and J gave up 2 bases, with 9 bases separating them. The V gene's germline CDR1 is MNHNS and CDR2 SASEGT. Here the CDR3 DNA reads TGTGCCAGCAGTGAAGGACCGGGAGCCTACAATGAGCAGTTCTTC. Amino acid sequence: CASSEGPGAYNEQFF.

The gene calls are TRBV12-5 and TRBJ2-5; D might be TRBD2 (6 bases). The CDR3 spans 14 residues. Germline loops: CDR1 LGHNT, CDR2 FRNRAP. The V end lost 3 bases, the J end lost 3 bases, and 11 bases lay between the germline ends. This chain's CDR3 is CASGFHPGEETQYF. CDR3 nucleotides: TGTGCTAGTGGTTTTCACCCGGGGGAAGAGACCCAGTACTTC.

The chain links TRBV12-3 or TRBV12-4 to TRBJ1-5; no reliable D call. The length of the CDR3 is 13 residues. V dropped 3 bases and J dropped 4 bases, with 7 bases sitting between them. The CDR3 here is CASSFGQNQPQHF. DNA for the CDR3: TGTGCCAGCAGTTTTGGGCAGAATCAGCCCCAGCATTTT.

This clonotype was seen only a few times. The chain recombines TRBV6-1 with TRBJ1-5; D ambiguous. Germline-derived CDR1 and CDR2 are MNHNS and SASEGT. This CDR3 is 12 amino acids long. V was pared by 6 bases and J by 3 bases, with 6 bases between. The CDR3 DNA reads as TGTGCCAGCAGACAGCCCAATCAGCCCCAGCATTTT. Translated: CASRQPNQPQHF.

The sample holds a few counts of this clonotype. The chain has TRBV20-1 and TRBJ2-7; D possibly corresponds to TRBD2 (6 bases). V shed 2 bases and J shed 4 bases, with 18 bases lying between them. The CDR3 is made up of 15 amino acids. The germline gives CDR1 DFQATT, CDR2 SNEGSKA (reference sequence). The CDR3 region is CSARSTRDSVYEQYF. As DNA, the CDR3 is TGCAGTGCTAGATCCACCCGGGACTCCGTTTACGAGCAGTACTTC.

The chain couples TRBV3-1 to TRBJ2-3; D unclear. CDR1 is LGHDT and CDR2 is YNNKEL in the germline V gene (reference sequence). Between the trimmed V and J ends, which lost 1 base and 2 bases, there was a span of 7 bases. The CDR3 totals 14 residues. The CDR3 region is CASSQAHVTDTQYF. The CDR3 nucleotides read TGTGCCAGCAGCCAAGCCCATGTCACAGATACGCAGTATTTT.

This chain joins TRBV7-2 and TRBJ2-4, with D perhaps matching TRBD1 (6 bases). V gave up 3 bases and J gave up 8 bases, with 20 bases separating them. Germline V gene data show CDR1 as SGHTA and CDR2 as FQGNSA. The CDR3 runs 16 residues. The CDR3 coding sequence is TGTGCCAGCAGCTTCGGAGGAACAGGGCCGCCTGACATTCAGTACTTC. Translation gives CASSFGGTGPPDIQYF.

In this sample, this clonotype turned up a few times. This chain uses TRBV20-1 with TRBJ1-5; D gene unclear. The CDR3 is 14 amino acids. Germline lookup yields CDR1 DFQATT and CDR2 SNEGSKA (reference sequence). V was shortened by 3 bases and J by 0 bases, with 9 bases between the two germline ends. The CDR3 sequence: CSASRANSNQPQHF. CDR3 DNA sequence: TGCAGTGCTAGCCGGGCCAATAGCAATCAGCCCCAGCATTTT.

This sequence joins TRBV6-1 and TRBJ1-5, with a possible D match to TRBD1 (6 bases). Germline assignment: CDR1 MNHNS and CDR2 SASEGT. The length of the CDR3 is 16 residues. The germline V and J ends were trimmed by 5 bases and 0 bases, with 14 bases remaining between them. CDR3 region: CASSSRDTYSNQPQHF. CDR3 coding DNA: TGTGCCAGCAGTTCCCGGGACACTTATAGCAATCAGCCCCAGCATTTT.

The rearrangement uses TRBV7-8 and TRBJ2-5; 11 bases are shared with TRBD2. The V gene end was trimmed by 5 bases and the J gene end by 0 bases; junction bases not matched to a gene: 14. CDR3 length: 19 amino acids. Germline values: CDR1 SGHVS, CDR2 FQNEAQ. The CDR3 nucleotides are TGTGCCAGCAGCCCCCGACGGGTAGCGGGGGGGCTAAACCAAGAGACCCAGTACTTC. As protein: CASSPRRVAGGLNQETQYF.

CDR3 in amino acids: CASSYRTDSTDTQYF. The CDR3 DNA reads as TGTGCCAGCAGTTACCGCACGGACAGCACAGATACGCAGTATTTT. V and J are TRBV6-2 or TRBV6-3 and TRBJ2-3; D is unclear. Trimming removed 2 bases at V and 0 bases at J, with 9 bases between. CDR1 and CDR2 (germline): MNHEY, SVGEGT. This CDR3 region has 15 residues.

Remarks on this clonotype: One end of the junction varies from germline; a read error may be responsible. CDR3 loop: CTSSQELALAGAETQYF. CDR3 DNA sequence: TGTACCAGCAGCCAAGAACTCGCACTAGCGGGGGCAGAGACCCAGTACTTC. This sequence joins TRBV4-2 and TRBJ2-5, with 11 bases matching TRBD2. Germline CDR1 reads LGHNA; CDR2 reads YNFKEQ. This CDR3 has 17 amino acids.

This CDR3 reads CASSLRARADEQFF. For the CDR3, the DNA is TGTGCCAGCAGCTTACGTGCGAGGGCAGATGAGCAGTTCTTC. V and J are TRBV11-2 and TRBJ2-1; D is possibly TRBD2 (5 bases). This CDR3 contains 14 residues. V was trimmed by 2 bases and J by 8 bases, leaving 13 bases between them. The germline V gene has CDR1 SGHAT and CDR2 FQNNGV.

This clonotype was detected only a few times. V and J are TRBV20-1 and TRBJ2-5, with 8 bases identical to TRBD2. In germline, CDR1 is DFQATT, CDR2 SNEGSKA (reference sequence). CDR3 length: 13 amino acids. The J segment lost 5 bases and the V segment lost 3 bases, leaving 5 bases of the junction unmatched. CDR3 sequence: CSASLASGETQYF. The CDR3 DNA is TGCAGTGCTAGTCTGGCTAGCGGGGAGACCCAGTACTTC.

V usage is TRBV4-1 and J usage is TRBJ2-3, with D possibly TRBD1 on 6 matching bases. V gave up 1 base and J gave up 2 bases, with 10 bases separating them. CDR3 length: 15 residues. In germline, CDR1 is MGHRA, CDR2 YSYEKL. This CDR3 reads CASSQAGADTDTQYF. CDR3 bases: TGCGCCAGCAGCCAAGCAGGGGCTGACACAGATACGCAGTATTTT.

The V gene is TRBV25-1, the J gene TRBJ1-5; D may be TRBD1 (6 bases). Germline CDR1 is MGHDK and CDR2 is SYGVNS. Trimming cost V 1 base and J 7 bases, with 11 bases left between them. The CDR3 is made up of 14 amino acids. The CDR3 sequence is CASSELGGTQPQHF. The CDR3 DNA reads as TGTGCCAGCAGTGAATTAGGGGGTACGCAGCCCCAGCATTTT.

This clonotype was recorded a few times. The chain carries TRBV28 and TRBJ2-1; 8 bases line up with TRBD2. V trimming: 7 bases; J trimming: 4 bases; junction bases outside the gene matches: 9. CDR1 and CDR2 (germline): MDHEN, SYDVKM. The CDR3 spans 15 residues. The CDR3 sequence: CASTLAAGGYNEQFF. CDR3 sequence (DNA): TGTGCCAGCACCCTTGCGGCGGGGGGTTACAATGAGCAGTTCTTC. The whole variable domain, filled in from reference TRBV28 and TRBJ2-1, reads DVKVTQSSRYLVKRTGEKVFLECVQDMDHENMFWYRQDPGLGLRLIYFSYDVKMKEKGDIPEGYSVSREKKERFSLILESASTNQTSMYLCASTLAAGGYNEQFFGPGTRLTVL.

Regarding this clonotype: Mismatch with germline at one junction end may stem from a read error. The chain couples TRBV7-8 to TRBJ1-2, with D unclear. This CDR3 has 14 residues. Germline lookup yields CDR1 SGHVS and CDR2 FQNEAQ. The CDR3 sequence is CGSSLAKGWDGYTF. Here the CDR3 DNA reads TGTGGCAGCAGCTTAGCAAAGGGATGGGATGGCTACACCTTC.

CDR3 bases: TGTGCCAGCAGCAAAAGGGGGACAGCCCAAGAGACCCAGTACTTC. This gives the protein CASSKRGTAQETQYF. V gene TRBV7-9 combines with J gene TRBJ2-5; 7 nucleotides agree with TRBD1. After removal of 5 bases from V and 1 base from J, the junction contained 7 bases not matched to a gene. CDR3 length equals 15 residues. Germline lookup yields CDR1 SEHNR and CDR2 FQNEAQ (reference sequence).

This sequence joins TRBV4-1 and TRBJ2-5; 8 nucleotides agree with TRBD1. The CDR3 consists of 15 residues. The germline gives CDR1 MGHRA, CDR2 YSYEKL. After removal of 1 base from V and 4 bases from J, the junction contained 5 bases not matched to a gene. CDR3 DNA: TGCGCCAGCAGCCAAGCGCCAGGGGGCCTAGAGACCCAGTACTTC. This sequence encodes CASSQAPGGLETQYF.

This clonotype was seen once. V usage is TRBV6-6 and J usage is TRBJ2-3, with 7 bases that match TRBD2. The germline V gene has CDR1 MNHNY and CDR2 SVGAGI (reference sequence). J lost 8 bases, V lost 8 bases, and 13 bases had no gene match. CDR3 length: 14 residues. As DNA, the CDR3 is TGTGCCAGCCGAACTAGCGACCCATGGGGTACGCAGTATTTT. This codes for CASRTSDPWGTQYF.

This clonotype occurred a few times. The CDR3 DNA reads as TGTGCCAGCAGCTTAGACAGGGGTCGGAATTCACCCCTCCACTTT. The encoded protein is CASSLDRGRNSPLHF. The chain joins TRBV7-9 to TRBJ1-6; TRBD1 matches at 7 bases. The CDR3 loop spans 15 amino acids. Germline loops: CDR1 SEHNR, CDR2 FQNEAQ (reference sequence). Germline trimming cut 1 base from V and 7 bases from J; bases unmatched to any gene: 4.